This is a list of T cell receptor beta chains from one sample in a study of cytomegalovirus exposure and HLA in healthy donors. Sequencing was performed with immunoSEQ multiplex PCR; in TCRdb, only in-frame clones are kept and a portion is missing. This table has 100,000 to 150,000 clones, around 77% appearing once. Sequencing input: PBMCs. The receptor set was obtained from a man aged 50 to 59 in good health and CMV-seropositive. CDR3s include the opening cysteine and the closing phenylalanine or tryptophan. A D gene is named only where the DNA matches it firmly. Not every row has a clone size; where given, it reads once, few, many or a size class.

clone_size	d_call	v_call	j_call	cdr3_nt	cdr3_aa
-	-	TRBV7-6	TRBJ2-1	TGTGCCAGCAGCCTCACTAACGCCCCTACCAATGAGCAGTTCTTC	CASSLTNAPTNEQFF
-	-	TRBV11-2	TRBJ1-5	TGTGCCAGCAGCTTAAGTGGGGCCGATCAGCCCCAGCATTTT	CASSLSGADQPQHF
few	TRBD1	TRBV5-6	TRBJ1-5	TGTGCCAGCAGCACGGGACAGACTTATAGCAATCAGCCCCAGCATTTT	CASSTGQTYSNQPQHF
-	TRBD1	TRBV7-9	TRBJ2-2	TGTGCCCAGGGGGACACCGGGGAGCTGTTTTTT	CAQGDTGELFF
-	-	TRBV7-2	TRBJ2-3	TGTGCCAGCAGCTTAGGGGCCACAGATACGCAGTATTTT	CASSLGATDTQYF
once	TRBD2	TRBV27	TRBJ2-5	TGTGCCAGCAGTTTGGGACTAGCTGATAAAGAGACCCAGTACTTC	CASSLGLADKETQYF
-	TRBD2	TRBV28	TRBJ2-7	TGTGCCAGCAGCCCGACTAGCCTAAAGCGGGAGCAGTACTTC	CASSPTSLKREQYF
-	TRBD2	TRBV11-3	TRBJ2-3	TGTGCCAGCAGCTTAGGACTAGCGGGAGGGGAAGATACGCAGTATTTT	CASSLGLAGGEDTQYF
-	TRBD1	TRBV4-1	TRBJ1-4	TGCGCCAGCAGCCAACTGCAGGGGGCAAAACTGTTTTTT	CASSQLQGAKLFF
-	-	TRBV7-2	TRBJ2-5	TGTGCCAGCAGCTTAAGGTTGGGGCAGGGGTTCCAAGAGACCCAGTACTTC	CASSLRLGQGFQETQYF
-	TRBD2	TRBV9	TRBJ2-1	TGTGCCAGCCGCGGGAGCGGGAGGGCTAACAATGAGCAGTTCTTC	CASRGSGRANNEQFF
-	-	TRBV4-3	TRBJ1-5	TGCGCCAGCAGCCAAGGGGGACTCCTGGGCGATCAGCCCCAGCATTTT	CASSQGGLLGDQPQHF
-	-	TRBV4-3	TRBJ2-7	TGCGCCAGCAGCCAAGATGGTGCCGACAGCTACGAGCAGTACTTC	CASSQDGADSYEQYF
few	-	TRBV7-2	TRBJ2-2	TGTGCCAGCAGCCGACAGGTGAACACCGGGGAGCTGTTTTTT	CASSRQVNTGELFF
once	-	TRBV6-5	TRBJ2-2	TGTGCCAGCAGTTCAAGGGGTATCACCGGGGAGCTGTTTTTT	CASSSRGITGELFF
-	TRBD2	TRBV6-1	TRBJ2-6	TGTGCCAGCAGTGAAGCGGGACTAGCGGGGATTTTTAGCTCTGGGGCCAACGTCCTGACTTTC	CASSEAGLAGIFSSGANVLTF
-	TRBD2	TRBV18	TRBJ2-1	TGTGCCGGCTCACCGAGAGTAGCGGGAGCCTCCTACAATGAGCAGTTCTTC	CAGSPRVAGASYNEQFF
-	-	TRBV7-9	TRBJ2-7	TGTGCCAGCAGCTTAGGACTAGGGAACGAGCAGTACTTC	CASSLGLGNEQYF
-	-	TRBV29-1	TRBJ2-1	TGCAGCGTTCGACTAGGGTTTGGTTACAATGAGCAGTTCTTC	CSVRLGFGYNEQFF
few	-	TRBV7-6	TRBJ2-7	TGTGCCAGCAGCCCCCAGTACCTCAGTTTCTACGAGCAGTACTTC	CASSPQYLSFYEQYF
-	TRBD1	TRBV7-9	TRBJ2-2	TGTGCCAGCAGACCCCGGGACAGGCCTATCGGGGAGCTGTTTTTT	CASRPRDRPIGELFF
-	-	TRBV13	TRBJ1-2	TGTGCCAGCAGCTTAGGGACACCCTACTATGGCTACACCTTC	CASSLGTPYYGYTF
-	TRBD1	TRBV9	TRBJ2-1	TGTGCCAGCAGCGTAGCTACGTGGGGCAGGGGGCACGGCAATGAGCAGTTCTTC	CASSVATWGRGHGNEQFF
-	-	TRBV7-6	TRBJ1-3	TGTGCCAGCAGCTTAGCGCAAAGGGGCTCTGGAAACACCATATATTTT	CASSLAQRGSGNTIYF
-	TRBD1	TRBV5-1	TRBJ2-7	TGCGCCAGCCGATCGGGACAGGCTGCCTACGAGCAGTACTTC	CASRSGQAAYEQYF
-	TRBD1	TRBV28	TRBJ1-2	TGTGCCAGTAGCCCGGGACAGGGGCCAGCGGGCTATGGCTACACCTTC	CASSPGQGPAGYGYTF
-	TRBD1	TRBV28	TRBJ2-7	TGTGCCAGCTCAGAACAGACAGGGCAAATCCACGAGCAGTACTTC	CASSEQTGQIHEQYF
-	-	TRBV20-1	TRBJ2-1	TGCAGTGCCACCACCGGCGGTGAGCAGTTCTTC	CSATTGGEQFF
-	-	TRBV2	TRBJ2-7	TGTGCCAGCACCGGGACTCTTAGCTCCTACGAGCAGTACTTC	CASTGTLSSYEQYF
-	-	TRBV29-1	TRBJ2-7	TGCAGCGTTTCCGACTCCGAGCAGTACTTC	CSVSDSEQYF
few	TRBD2	TRBV7-2	TRBJ2-1	TGTGCCAGCAGCACCCGCGGGAGGACTAACTACAATGAGCAGTTCTTC	CASSTRGRTNYNEQFF
-	TRBD1	TRBV27	TRBJ2-3	TGTGCCAGCAGTTTAAGACAGGGGGGAATCACAGATACGCAGTATTTT	CASSLRQGGITDTQYF
-	-	TRBV5-6	TRBJ2-5	TGTGCCAGCAGCTTGTATAGGGGAGAGACCCAGTACTTC	CASSLYRGETQYF
-	-	TRBV7-2	TRBJ2-5	TGTGCCAGCAGCTTAGACTCAGGGGTAGAGACCCAGTACTTC	CASSLDSGVETQYF
once	TRBD2	TRBV9	TRBJ2-2	TGTGCCAGCAGCGTAGAACGGGGGGACGGGGAGCTGTTTTTT	CASSVERGDGELFF
-	-	TRBV6-1	TRBJ1-2	TGTGCCAGCAAGGACCGGGGAGGCTACACCTTC	CASKDRGGYTF
-	-	TRBV19	TRBJ2-7	TGTGCCAGTAGTATAGACCTGAGGGGTCGCGGGGACGAGCAGTACTTC	CASSIDLRGRGDEQYF
-	TRBD1	TRBV11-3	TRBJ2-3	TGTGCCAGCAGCTTAGGATTCGGATCAGGGGGGCAGTATTTT	CASSLGFGSGGQYF
-	TRBD1	TRBV4-1	TRBJ2-6	TGCGCCAGCAGCCAAGTTTTGGGGACAGTGACTGGGGCCAACGTCCTGACTTTC	CASSQVLGTVTGANVLTF
-	TRBD1	TRBV2	TRBJ1-2	TGTGCCAGCAGCCTGTATGTGGGGACAGGCGATGGCTACACCTTC	CASSLYVGTGDGYTF
few	-	TRBV5-1	TRBJ1-1	TGCGCCAGCAGCTCGACAGGCCGTAGGGAGACTGAAGCTTTCTTT	CASSSTGRRETEAFF
-	-	TRBV4-2	TRBJ2-7	TGTGCCAGCAGCCAAGGAGGAACCGAGCAGTACTTC	CASSQGGTEQYF
-	TRBD2	TRBV5-1	TRBJ2-1	TGCGCCAGCAGCTTGGAACCGTCGGGGGGCAATGAGCAGTTCTTC	CASSLEPSGGNEQFF
-	-	TRBV6-1	TRBJ2-1	TGTGCCAGCAGGGCCCGGGGAGAGCAGTTCTTC	CASRARGEQFF
once	-	TRBV19	TRBJ2-1	TGTGCCAGTAGCAGATTAACAGGGGGGGTTTTCGATGAGCAGTTCTTC	CASSRLTGGVFDEQFF
-	TRBD2	TRBV2	TRBJ2-3	TGTGCCAGCAGGTCCGGGGGGGCGGATACGCAGTATTTT	CASRSGGADTQYF
-	TRBD1	TRBV18	TRBJ2-2	TGTGCCAGCTCACCAACAGGGGACACCGGGGAGCTGTTTTTT	CASSPTGDTGELFF
-	TRBD1	TRBV5-4	TRBJ1-6	TGTGCCAGCAGCCTGACAGGGTCCGGGGAAAATTCACCCCTCCACTTT	CASSLTGSGENSPLHF